The TCR beta chain under discussion was sequenced for a study of response to subunit inactivated influenza vaccine. Concerning this clonotype: Just one base apart from a much larger clone, this may be a read error.

TCRdb re-called the RT-PCR reads with MiXCR, one entry per CDR3 protein. The data contain about 780,000 distinct CDR3 sequences, around 20% of them singletons. The CDR3 sequence is 15 residues long. CDR1 KGHSH and CDR2 LQKENI come from the germline V gene. This clonotype was obtained from a man aged 50 to 60 who received an inactivated influenza vaccine. V is TRBV18 and J is TRBJ2-5; either TRBD1 or TRBD2 may fit D (5 bases each). Sequencing was performed on PBMCs from blood, taken more than 4 days after vaccination. The chain's CDR3 is CASSQRGRNQDTQYF. As DNA, the CDR3 is TGTGCCAGCTCCCAAAGGGGACGGAACCAAGATACCCAGTACTTC.